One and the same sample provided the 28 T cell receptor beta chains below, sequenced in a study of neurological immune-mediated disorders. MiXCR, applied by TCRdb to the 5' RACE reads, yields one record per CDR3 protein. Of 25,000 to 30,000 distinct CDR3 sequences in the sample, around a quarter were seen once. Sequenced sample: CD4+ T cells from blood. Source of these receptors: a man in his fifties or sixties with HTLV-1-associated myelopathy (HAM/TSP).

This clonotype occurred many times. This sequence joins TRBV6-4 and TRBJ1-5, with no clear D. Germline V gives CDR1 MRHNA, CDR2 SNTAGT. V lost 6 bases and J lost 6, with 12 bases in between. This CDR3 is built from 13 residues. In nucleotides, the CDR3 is TGTGCCAGCAGCAGCCAGGAGGGTCAGCCCCAGCATTTT. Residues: CASSSQEGQPQHF.

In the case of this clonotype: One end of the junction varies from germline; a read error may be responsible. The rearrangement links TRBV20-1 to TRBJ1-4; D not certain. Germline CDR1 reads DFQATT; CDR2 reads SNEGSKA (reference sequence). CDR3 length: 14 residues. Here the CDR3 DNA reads TGCAGTGCTAGCCTTAACGGAGCTAATCAAAAACTCTCTTTT. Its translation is CSASLNGANQKLSF.

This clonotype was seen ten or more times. CDR3 nucleotides: TGTGCCAGCAGTCGCACGACAGGGGTGACAAATTCACCCCTCCACTTT. Amino acids: CASSRTTGVTNSPLHF. The rearrangement links TRBV6-5 to TRBJ1-6; 8 positions match TRBD1. This CDR3 has 16 amino acids. With 5 bases clipped from V and 7 bases from J, the junction kept 10 bases outside the gene matches. Per the germline V gene, CDR1 is MNHEY and CDR2 is SVGAGI.

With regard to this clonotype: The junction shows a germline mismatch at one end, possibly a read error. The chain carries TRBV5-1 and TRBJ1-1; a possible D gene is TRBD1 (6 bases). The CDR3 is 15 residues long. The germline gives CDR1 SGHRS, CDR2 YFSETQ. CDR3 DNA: TGTGCCAGCAGGAAAATGGGGGGCCGTGGCACTGAAGCTTTCTTT. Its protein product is CASRKMGGRGTEAFF. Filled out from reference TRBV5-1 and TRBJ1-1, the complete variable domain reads KAGVTQTPRYLIKTRGQQVTLSCSPISGHRSVSWYQQTPGQGLQFLFEYFSETQRNKGNFPGRFSGRQFSNSRSEMNVSTLELGDSALYLCASRKMGGRGTEAFFGQGTRLTVV.

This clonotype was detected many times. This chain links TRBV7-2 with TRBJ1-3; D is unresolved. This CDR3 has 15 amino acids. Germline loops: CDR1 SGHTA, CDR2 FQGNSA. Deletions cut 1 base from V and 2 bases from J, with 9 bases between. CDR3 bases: TGTGCCAGCAGCTTAGACGCTGGGACTGGAAACACCATATATTTT. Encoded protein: CASSLDAGTGNTIYF.

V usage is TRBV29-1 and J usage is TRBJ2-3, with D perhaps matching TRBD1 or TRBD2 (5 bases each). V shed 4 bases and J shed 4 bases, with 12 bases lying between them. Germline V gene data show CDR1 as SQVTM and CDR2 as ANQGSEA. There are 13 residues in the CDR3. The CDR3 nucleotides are TGCAGCGTTGGCCTGTCGGGGCCAGATACGCAGTATTTT. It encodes CSVGLSGPDTQYF.

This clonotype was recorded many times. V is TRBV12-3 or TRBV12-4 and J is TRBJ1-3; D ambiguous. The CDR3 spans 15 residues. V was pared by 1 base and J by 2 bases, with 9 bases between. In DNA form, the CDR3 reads TGTGCCAGCAGTTTAGGGGGTACGCCTGGAAACACCATATATTTT. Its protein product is CASSLGGTPGNTIYF.

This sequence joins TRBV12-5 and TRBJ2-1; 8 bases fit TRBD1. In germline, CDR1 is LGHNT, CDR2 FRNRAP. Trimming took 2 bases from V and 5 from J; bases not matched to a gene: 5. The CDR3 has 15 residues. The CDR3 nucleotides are TGTGCTAGTGGTTTGAGACAGGGGCGCAACAATGAGCAGTTCTTC. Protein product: CASGLRQGRNNEQFF.

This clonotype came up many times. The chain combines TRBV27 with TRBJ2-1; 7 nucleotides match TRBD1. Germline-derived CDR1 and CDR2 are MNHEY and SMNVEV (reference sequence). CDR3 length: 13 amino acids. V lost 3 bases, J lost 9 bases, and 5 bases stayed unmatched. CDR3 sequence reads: CASSFFAGGEQFF. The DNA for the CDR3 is TGTGCCAGCAGTTTTTTTGCAGGGGGTGAGCAGTTCTTC.

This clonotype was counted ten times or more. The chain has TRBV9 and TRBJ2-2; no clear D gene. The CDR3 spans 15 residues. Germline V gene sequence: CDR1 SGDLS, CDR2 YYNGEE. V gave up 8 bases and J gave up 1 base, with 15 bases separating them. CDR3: CASAPTTLNTGELFF. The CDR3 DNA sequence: TGTGCCAGTGCCCCCACTACCTTGAACACCGGGGAGCTGTTTTTT. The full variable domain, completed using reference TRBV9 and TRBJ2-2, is DSGVTQTPKHLITATGQRVTLRCSPRSGDLSVYWYQQSLDQGLQFLIQYYNGEERAKGNILERFSAQQFPDLHSELNLSSLELGDSALYFCASAPTTLNTGELFFGEGSRLTVL.

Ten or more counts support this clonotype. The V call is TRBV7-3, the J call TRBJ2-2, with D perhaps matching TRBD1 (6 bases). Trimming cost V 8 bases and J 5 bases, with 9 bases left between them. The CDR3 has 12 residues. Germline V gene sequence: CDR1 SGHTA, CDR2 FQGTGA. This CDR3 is CASGTGTGELFF. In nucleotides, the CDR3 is TGTGCCAGCGGTACAGGGACCGGGGAGCTGTTTTTT.

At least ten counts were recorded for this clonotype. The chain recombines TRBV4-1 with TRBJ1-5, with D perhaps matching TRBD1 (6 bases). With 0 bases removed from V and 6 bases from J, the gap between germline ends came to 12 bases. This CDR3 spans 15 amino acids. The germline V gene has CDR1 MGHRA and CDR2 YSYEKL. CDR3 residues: CASSQDQGGGQPQHF. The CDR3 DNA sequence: TGCGCCAGCAGCCAAGATCAAGGGGGAGGTCAGCCCCAGCATTTT.

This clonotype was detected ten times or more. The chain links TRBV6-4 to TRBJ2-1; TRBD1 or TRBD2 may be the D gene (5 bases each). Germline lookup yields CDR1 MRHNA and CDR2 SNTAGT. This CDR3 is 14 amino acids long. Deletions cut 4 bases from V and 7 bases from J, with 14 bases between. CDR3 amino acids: CASSAGPGQNEQFF. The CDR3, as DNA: TGTGCCAGCAGTGCAGGTCCGGGGCAAAATGAGCAGTTCTTC.

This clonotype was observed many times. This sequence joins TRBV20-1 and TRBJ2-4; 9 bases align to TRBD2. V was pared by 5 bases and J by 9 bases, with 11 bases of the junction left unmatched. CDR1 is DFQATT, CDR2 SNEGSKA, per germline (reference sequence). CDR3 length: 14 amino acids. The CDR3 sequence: CSAQEPGLASIQYF. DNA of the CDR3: TGCAGTGCTCAGGAACCGGGACTAGCTTCCATTCAGTACTTC.

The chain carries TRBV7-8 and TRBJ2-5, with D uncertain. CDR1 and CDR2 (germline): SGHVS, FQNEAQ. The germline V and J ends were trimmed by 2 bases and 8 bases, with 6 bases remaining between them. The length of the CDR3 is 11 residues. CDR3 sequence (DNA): TGTGCCAGCAGCTTACAAGTTACCCAGTACTTC. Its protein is CASSLQVTQYF.

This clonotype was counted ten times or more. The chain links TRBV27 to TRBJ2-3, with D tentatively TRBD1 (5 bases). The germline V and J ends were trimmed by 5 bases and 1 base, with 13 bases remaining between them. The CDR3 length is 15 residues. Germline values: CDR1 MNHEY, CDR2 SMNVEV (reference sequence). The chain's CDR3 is CASSQGVVGTDTQYF. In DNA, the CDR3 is TGTGCCAGCAGTCAAGGGGTCGTGGGCACAGATACGCAGTATTTT.

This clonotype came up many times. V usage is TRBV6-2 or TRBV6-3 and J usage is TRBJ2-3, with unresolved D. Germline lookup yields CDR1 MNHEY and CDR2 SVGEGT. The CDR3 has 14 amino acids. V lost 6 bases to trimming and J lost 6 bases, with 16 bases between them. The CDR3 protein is CASSQGYKADTQYF. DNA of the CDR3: TGTGCCAGCAGCCAAGGGTATAAGGCGGATACGCAGTATTTT.

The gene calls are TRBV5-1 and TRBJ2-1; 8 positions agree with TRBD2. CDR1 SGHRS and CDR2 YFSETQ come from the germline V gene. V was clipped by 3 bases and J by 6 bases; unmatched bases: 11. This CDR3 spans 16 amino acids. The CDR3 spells CASSYSGTRISNEQFF. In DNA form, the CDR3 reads TGCGCCAGCAGCTACTCCGGGACTAGGATCAGCAATGAGCAGTTCTTC. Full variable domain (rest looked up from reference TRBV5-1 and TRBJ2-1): KAGVTQTPRYLIKTRGQQVTLSCSPISGHRSVSWYQQTPGQGLQFLFEYFSETQRNKGNFPGRFSGRQFSNSRSEMNVSTLELGDSALYLCASSYSGTRISNEQFFGPGTRLTVL.

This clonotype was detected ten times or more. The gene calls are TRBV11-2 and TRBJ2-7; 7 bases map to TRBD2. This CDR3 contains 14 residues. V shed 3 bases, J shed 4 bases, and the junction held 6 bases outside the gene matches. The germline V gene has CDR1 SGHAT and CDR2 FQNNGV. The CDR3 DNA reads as TGTGCCAGCAGCTTGGAGGCGGGGGAATACGAGCAGTACTTC. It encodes CASSLEAGEYEQYF. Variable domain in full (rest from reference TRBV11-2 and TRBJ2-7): EAGVAQSPRYKIIEKRQSVAFWCNPISGHATLYWYQQILGQGPKLLIQFQNNGVVDDSQLPKDRFSAERLKGVDSTLKIQPAKLEDSAVYLCASSLEAGEYEQYFGPGTRLTVT.

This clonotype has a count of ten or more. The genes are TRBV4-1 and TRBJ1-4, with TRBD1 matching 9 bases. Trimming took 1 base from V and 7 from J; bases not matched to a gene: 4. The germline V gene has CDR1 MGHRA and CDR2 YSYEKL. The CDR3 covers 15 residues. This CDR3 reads CASSQVRDRAEKLFF. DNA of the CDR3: TGCGCCAGCAGCCAAGTCCGGGACAGGGCTGAAAAACTGTTTTTT.

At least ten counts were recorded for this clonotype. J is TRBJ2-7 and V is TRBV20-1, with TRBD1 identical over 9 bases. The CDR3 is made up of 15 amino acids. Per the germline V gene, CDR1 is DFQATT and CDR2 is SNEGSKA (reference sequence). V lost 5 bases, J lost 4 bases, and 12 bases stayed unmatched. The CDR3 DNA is TGCAGTGCTCCGGGACAGGGCTCAGGCTTGTACGAGCAGTACTTC. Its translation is CSAPGQGSGLYEQYF.

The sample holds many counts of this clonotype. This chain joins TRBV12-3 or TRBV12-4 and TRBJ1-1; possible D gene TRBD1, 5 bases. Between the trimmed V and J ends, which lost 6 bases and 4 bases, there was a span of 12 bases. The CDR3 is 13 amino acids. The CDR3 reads CASSPGGGTEAFF. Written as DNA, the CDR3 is TGTGCCAGCAGCCCCGGGGGTGGCACTGAAGCTTTCTTT.

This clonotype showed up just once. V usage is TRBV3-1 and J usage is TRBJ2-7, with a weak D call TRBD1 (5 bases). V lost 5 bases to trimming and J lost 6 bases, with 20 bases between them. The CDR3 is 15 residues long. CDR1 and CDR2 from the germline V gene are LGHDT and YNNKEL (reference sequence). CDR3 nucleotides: TGTGCCAGCAGCTGGCAGGGTGTCTCTTCTACCGAGCAGTACTTC. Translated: CASSWQGVSSTEQYF.

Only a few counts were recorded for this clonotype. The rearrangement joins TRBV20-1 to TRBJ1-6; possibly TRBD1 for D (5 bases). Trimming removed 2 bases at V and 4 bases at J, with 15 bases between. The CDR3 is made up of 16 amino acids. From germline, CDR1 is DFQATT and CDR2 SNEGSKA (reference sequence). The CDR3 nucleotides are TGCAGTGCTAGAATCCTAGACAGTCTATATAATTCACCCCTCCACTTT. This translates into CSARILDSLYNSPLHF.

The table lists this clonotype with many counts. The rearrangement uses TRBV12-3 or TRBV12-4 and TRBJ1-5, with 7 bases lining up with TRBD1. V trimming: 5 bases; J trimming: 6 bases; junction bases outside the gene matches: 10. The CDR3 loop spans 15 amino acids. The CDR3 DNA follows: TGTGCCAGCAGTCTCCAGCGACAGGGAGCTCAGCCCCAGCATTTT. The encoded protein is CASSLQRQGAQPQHF.

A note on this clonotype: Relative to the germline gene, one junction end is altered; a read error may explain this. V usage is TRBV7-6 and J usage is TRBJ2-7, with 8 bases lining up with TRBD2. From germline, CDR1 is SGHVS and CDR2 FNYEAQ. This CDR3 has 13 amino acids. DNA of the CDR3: TGTGCCAACAGCTTAGCGGGAATATGCGAGCAGTACTTC. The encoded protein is CANSLAGICEQYF.

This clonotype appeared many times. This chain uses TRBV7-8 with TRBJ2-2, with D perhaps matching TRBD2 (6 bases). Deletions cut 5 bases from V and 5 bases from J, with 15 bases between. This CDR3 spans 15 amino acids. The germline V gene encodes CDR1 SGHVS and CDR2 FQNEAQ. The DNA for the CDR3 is TGTGCCAGCAGCATATCCGGACTACCGACCGGGGAGCTGTTTTTT. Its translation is CASSISGLPTGELFF.

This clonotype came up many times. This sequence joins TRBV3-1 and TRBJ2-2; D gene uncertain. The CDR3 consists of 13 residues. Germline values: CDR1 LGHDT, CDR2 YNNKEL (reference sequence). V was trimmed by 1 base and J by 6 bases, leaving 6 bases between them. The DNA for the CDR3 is TGTGCCAGCAGCCAAGGTCGGTCCGGGGAGCTGTTTTTT. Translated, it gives CASSQGRSGELFF. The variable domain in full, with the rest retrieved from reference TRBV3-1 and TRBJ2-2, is DTAVSQTPKYLVTQMGNDKSIKCEQNLGHDTMYWYKQDSKKFLKIMFSYNNKELIINETVPNRFSPKSPDKAHLNLHINSLELGDSAVYFCASSQGRSGELFFGEGSRLTVL.